Below, one TCR beta chain is given with its context. This entry is derived from a study of PD-1 blockade in classical Hodgkin lymphoma. The CDR3 totals 15 residues. V gave up 0 bases and J gave up 13 bases; unmatched junction bases: 13. Germline V CDR1 and CDR2: SGDLS, YYNGEE. Sequenced by immunoSEQ multiplex PCR; TCRdb stores in-frame clones only, minus some. The data show some 45,000 clones, approximately 78% seen once. Time point: cycle 4 day 1 (C4D1), after around six weeks of nivolumab. Every single patient, without exception, relapsed after autologous stem cell transplantation, and brentuximab vedotin exposure varied.

This rearrangement joins TRBV9 to TRBJ2-1; 7 nucleotides align to TRBD1. This TCR derives from a human donor with classical Hodgkin lymphoma. Sequencing used peripheral blood mononuclear cells (PBMCs), obtained before the fourth cycle of nivolumab. CDR3 sequence: CASSVDGDRDRAQFF. The CDR3 DNA reads TGTGCCAGCAGCGTAGATGGCGATCGAGACAGGGCCCAGTTCTTC.